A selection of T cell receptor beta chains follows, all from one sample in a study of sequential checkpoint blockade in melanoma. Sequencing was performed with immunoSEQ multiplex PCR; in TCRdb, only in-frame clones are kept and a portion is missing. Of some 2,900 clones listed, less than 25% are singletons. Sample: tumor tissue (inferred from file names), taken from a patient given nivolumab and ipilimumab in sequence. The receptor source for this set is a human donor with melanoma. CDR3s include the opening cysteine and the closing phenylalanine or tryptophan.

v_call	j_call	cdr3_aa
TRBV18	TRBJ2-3	CASSSNAISTRTDTQYF
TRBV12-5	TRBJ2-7	CAISRGSPYEQYF
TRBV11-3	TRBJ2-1	CASSPAGQGNYNEQFF
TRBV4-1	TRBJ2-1	CASSQGGNGVSYNEQFF
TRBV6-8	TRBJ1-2	CASSPSGVFNYGYTF
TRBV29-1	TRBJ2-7	CSVEEGQETYEQYF
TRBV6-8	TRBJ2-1	CASSYSKDTEQFF
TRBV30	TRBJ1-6	CAVPSTSSYNSPLHF
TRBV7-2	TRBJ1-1	CASSLSGGTEAFF
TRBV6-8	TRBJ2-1	CASTGLAGRKSNEQFF